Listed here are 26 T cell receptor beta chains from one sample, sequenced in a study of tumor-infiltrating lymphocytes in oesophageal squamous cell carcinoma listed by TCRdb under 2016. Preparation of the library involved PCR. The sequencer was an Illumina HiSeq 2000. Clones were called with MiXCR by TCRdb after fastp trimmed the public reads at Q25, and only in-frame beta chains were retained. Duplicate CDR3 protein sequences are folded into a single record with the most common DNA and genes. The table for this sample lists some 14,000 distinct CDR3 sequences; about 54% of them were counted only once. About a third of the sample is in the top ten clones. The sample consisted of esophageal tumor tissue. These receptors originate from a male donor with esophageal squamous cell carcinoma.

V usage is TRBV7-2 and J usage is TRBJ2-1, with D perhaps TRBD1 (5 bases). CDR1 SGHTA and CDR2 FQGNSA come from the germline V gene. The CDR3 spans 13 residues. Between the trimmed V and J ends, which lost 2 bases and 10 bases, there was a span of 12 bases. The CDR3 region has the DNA TGTGCCAGCAGCTTAATGACAGCAGGCGAGCAGTTCTTC. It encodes CASSLMTAGEQFF.

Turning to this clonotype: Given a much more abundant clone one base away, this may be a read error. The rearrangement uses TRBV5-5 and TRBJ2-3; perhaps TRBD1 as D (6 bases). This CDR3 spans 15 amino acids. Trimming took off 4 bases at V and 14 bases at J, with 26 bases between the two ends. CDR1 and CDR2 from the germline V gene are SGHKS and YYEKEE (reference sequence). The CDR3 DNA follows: TGTGCCAGCAGCAGGGGGACATTGAACACCGGGGAGCTGTATTTT. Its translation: CASSRGTLNTGELYF.

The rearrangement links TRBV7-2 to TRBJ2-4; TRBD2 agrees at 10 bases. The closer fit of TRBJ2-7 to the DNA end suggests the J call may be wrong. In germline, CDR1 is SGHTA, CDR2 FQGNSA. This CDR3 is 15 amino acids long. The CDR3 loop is CASRIKAGGPGEQYF. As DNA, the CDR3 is TGTGCCAGCAGGATAAAAGCGGGAGGGCCAGGCGAGCAGTACTTC.

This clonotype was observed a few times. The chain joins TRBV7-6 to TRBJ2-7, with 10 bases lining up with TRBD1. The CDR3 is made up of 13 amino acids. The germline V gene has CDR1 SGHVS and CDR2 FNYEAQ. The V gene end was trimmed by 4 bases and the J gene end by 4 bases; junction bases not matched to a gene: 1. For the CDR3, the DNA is TGTGCCAGCAGCTGGGGACAGGGGTACGAGCAGTACTTC. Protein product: CASSWGQGYEQYF. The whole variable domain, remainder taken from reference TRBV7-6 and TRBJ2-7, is GAGVSQSPRYKVTKRGQDVALRCDPISGHVSLYWYRQALGQGPEFLTYFNYEAQQDKSGLPNDRFSAERPEGSISTLTIQRTEQRDSAMYRCASSWGQGYEQYFGPGTRLTVT.

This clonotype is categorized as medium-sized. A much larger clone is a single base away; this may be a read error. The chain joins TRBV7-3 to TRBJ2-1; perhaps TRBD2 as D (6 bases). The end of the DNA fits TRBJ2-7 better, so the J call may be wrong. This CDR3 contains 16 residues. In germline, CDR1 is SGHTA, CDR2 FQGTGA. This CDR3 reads CASSLLAGSAYNEQYF. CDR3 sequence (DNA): TGTGCCAGCAGCCTTTTAGCCGGGAGTGCCTACAATGAGCAGTACTTC.

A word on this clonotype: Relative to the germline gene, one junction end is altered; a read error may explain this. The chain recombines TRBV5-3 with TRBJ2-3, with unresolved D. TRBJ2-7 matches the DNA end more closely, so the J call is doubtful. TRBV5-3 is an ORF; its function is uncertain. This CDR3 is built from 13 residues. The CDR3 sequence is CASSLVRSYEQYF. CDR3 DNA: TGTGCCAGCAGCTTGGTCCGGAGCTACGAGCAGTACTTC.

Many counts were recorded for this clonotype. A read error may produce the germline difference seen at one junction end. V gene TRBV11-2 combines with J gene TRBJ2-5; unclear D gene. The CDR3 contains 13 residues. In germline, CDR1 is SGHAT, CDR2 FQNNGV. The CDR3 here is CASSLQPYSPLHF. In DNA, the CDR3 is TGTGCCAGCAGCTTACAACCTTATTCACCCCTCCACTTC.

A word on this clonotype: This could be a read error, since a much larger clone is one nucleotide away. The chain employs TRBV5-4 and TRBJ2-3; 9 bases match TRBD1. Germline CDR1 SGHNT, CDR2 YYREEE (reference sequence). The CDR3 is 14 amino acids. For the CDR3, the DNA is TGTGCCAACAGCCCCTGGACAGGGGCAGATACGCAGTATTTT. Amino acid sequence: CANSPWTGADTQYF.

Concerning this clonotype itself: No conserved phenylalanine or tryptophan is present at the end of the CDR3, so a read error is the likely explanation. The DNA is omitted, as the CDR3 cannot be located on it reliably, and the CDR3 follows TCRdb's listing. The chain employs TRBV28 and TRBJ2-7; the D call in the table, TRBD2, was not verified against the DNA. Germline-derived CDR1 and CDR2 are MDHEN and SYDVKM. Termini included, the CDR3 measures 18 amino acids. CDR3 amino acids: CASRPVTGREAYGYTFGS.

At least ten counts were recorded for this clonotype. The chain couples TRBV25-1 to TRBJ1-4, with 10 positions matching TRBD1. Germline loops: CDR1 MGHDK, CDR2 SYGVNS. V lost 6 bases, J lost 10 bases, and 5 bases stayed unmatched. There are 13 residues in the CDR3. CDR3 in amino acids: CASRGTGDGKLFF. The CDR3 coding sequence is TGTGCCAGCAGGGGGACAGGGGACGGAAAACTGTTTTTT.

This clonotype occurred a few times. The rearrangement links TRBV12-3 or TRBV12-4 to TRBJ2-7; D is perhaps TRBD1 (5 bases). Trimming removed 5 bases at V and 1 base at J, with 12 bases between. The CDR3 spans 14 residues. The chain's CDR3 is CASSPRVRSYEQYF. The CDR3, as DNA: TGTGCCAGCAGTCCCAGGGTAAGGTCCTACGAGCAGTACTTC.

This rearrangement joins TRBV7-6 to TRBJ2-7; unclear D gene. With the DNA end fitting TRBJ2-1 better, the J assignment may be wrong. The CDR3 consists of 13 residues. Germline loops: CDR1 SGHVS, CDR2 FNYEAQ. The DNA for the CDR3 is TGTGCCAGCAGCTTTCAGTACTCCTACGAGCAGTTCTTC. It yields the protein CASSFQYSYEQFF.

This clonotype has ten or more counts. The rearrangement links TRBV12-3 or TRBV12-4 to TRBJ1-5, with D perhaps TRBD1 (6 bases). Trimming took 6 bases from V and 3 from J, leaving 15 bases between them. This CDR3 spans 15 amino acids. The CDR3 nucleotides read TGTGCCAGCAGCCCGGGCGCAGGGGACAATCAGCCCCAGCATTTT. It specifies CASSPGAGDNQPQHF.

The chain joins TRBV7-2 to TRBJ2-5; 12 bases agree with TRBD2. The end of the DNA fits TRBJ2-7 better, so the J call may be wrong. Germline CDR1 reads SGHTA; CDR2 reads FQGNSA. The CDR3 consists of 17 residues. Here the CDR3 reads CASSLAGTSGFQYEQYF. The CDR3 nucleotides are TGTGCCAGCAGCTTAGCTGGGACTAGCGGGTTTCAGTACGAGCAGTACTTC.

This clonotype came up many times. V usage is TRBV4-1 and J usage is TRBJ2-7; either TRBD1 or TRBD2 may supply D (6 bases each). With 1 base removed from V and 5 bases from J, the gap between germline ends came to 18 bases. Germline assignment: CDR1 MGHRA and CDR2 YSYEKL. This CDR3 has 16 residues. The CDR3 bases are TGCGCCAGCAGCCAAGTTCTAAGGGGGGCTGTTAACGAGCAGTACTTC. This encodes CASSQVLRGAVNEQYF.

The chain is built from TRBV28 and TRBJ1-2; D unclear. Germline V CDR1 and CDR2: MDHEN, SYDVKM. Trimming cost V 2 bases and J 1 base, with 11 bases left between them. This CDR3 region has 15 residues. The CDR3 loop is CASSLPTVFNYGYTF. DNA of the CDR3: TGTGCCAGCAGTTTACCTACAGTTTTTAACTATGGCTACACCTTC.

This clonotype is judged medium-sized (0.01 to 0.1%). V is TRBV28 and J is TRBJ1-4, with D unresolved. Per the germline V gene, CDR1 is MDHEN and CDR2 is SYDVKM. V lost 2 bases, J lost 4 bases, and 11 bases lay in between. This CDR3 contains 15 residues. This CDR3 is CASSLGESINEKLFF. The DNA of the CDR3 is TGTGCCAGCAGTTTAGGGGAGAGCATTAATGAAAAACTGTTTTTT.

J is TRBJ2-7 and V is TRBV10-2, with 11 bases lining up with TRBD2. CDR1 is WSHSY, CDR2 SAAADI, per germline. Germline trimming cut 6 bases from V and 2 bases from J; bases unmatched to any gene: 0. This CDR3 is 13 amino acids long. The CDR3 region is CASRLAGAYEQYF. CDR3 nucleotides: TGCGCCAGCAGACTAGCGGGGGCCTACGAGCAGTACTTC.

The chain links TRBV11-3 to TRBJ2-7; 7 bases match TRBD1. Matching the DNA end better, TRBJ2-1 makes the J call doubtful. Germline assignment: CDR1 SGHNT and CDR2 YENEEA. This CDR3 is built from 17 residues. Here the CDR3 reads CASSLGLGGYLYNEQFF. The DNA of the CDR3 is TGTGCCAGCAGCTTAGGCCTAGGGGGCTACCTTTACAATGAGCAGTTCTTC.

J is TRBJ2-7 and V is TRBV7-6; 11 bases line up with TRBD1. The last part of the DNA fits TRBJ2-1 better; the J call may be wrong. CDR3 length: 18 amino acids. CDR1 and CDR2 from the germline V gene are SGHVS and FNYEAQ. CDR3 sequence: CASSLAGYGTGGGDEQFF. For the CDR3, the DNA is TGTGCCAGCAGCTTAGCGGGTTACGGGACAGGGGGTGGTGATGAGCAGTTCTTC.

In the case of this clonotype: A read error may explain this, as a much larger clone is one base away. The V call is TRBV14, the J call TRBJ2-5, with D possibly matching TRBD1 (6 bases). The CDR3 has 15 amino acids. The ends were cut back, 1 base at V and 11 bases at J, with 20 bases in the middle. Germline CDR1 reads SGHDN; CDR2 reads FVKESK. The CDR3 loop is CASSQVGYRVYVQYF. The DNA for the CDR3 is TGTGCCAGCAGCCAAGTGGGCTACAGGGTCTACGTGCAGTACTTC. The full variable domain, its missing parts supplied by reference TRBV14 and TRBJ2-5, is EAGVTQFPSHSVIEKGQTVTLRCDPISGHDNLYWYRRVMGKEIKFLLHFVKESKQDESGMPNNRFLAERTGGTYSTLKVQPAELEDSGVYFCASSQVGYRVYVQYFGPGTRLLVL.

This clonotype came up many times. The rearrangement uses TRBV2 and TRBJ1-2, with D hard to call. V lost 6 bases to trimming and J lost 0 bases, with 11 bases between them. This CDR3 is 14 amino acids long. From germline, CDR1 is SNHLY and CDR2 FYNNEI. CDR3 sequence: CASSAEYSNYGYTF. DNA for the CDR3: TGTGCCAGCAGCGCCGAATACTCTAACTATGGCTACACCTTC.

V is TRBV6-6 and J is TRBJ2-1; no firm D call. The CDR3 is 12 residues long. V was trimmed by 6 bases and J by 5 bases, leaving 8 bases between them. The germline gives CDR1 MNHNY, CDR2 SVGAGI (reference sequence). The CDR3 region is CASSRLNNEQFF. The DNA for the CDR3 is TGTGCCAGCAGCCGATTAAACAATGAGCAGTTCTTC.

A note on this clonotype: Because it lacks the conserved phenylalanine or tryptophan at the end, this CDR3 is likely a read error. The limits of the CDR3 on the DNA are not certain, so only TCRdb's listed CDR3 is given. The chain's CDR3 is CASSDRTSGTRNEQFFGA. The chain combines TRBV7-2 with TRBJ2-6; no check of the table's D call, TRBD2, against the DNA was made. The CDR3 comprises 18 residues, both ends counted. CDR1 and CDR2 (germline): SGHTA, FQGNSA.

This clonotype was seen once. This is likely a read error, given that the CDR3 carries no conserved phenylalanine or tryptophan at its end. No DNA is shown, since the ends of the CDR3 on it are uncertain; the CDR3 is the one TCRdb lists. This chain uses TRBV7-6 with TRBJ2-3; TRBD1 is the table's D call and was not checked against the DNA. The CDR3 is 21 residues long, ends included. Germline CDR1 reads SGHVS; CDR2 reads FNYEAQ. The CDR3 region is CASSLVMSAWGSDQETQYFGP.

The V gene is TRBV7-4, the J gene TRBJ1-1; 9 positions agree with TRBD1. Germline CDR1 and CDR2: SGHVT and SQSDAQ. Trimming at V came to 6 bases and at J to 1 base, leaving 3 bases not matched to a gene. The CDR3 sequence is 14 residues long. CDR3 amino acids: CASSPQGANTEAFF. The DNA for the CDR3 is TGTGCCAGCAGTCCACAGGGGGCGAACACTGAAGCTTTCTTT.